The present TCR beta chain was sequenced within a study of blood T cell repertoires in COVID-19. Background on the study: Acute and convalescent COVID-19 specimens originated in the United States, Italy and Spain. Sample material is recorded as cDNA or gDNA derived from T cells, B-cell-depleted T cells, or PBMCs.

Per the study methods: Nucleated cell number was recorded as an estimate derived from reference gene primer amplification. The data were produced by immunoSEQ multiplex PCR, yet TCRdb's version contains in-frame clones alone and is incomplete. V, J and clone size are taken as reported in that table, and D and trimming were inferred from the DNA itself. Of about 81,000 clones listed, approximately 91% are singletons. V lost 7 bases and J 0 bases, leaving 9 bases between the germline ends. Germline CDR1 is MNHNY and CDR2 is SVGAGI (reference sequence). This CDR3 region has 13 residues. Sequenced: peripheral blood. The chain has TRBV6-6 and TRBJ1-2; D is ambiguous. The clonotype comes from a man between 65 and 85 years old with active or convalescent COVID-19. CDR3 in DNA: TGTGCCAGCACCACAAACCCTAACTATGGCTACACCTTC. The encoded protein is CASTTNPNYGYTF.